This T cell receptor beta chain was profiled in a study of cytomegalovirus exposure and HLA in healthy donors. Study results and caveats: Later analysis suggested most CMV-associated TCR beta chains were HLA-restricted.

Germline V lookup: CDR1 SQVTM, CDR2 ANQGSEA. The CDR3 consists of 13 residues. V was clipped by 6 bases and J by 4 bases, with 15 bases between them. The PCR employed 60 Vbeta primers together with 13 Jbeta primers. TCRdb's table, derived via immunoSEQ multiplex PCR, lists solely in-frame clones and lacks some. This table has about 14,000 clones, about 60% appearing once. With respect to this clone: The antigen is unknown.

Material for sequencing was PBMCs. This TCR came from a woman aged 45-60 years in good health and CMV-seropositive. The chain combines TRBV29-1 with TRBJ1-1, with D possibly being TRBD1 (6 bases). The CDR3 is CSVGRGGGTEAFF. In DNA, the CDR3 is TGCAGCGTAGGACGAGGGGGGGGCACTGAAGCTTTCTTT.